This TCR beta chain was recorded in a study of immune evolution from preneoplasia to lung adenocarcinoma. With 7 bases clipped from V and 2 bases from J, the junction kept 7 bases outside the gene matches. Germline V gives CDR1 SQVTM, CDR2 ANQGSEA. CDR3 size: 13 residues. General study points: Clonality was highest in normal lung, lower in later-stage lesions apparently.

H&E slides confirmed each diagnosis, reviewed by two pathologists independently. Some clones are missing from TCRdb's copy, which holds only in-frame ones; the method was immunoSEQ multiplex PCR. The repertoire holds 9,000 to 10,000 clones, 80% to 90% seen once, with less than 3% in the top ten. This clone was found once. Its antigen is undetermined. The sample consisted of FFPE lung adenocarcinoma in situ tissue. The sequence came from a person between 65 and 79 years old with lung adenocarcinoma. The V gene is TRBV29-1, the J gene TRBJ1-2, with TRBD1 identical over 7 bases. The CDR3 region is CSAPSDRNYGYTF. The CDR3 coding sequence is TGCAGCGCTCCCTCGGACAGGAACTATGGCTACACCTTC.